This record concerns one T cell receptor (beta chain) sequence. The record originates from a study of Graves' ophthalmopathy and Graves' hyperthyroidism. Study-wide context: Hyperthyroidism was considered stable when no ophthalmopathy appeared within 18 months of follow-up.

RNA transcripts served as template for amplifying TCR beta CDR3 sequences. HTBI-primed RT-PCR formed the first round, and a multiplex PCR formed the second. Each CDR3 protein gets one entry after TCRdb re-called the multiplex PCR reads with MiXCR. The profile shows around 1.1 million distinct CDR3 sequences, around a third of them singletons. Germline CDR1 MGHDK, CDR2 SYGVNS. V shed 6 bases and J 7 bases; nucleotides not matched to a gene: 7. This CDR3 region has 15 residues. J is TRBJ2-2 and V is TRBV25-1; TRBD2 matches at 11 bases. The material sequenced was peripheral blood or thyroid tissue (not recorded which). The receptor was isolated from an adult man with Graves' hyperthyroidism. CDR3 bases: TGTGCCAGCAGCTTACTAGCGGGAGTGCACGGGGAGCTGTTTTTT. Its protein is CASSLLAGVHGELFF.